The 25 T cell receptor beta chains presented below share a single source sample, sequenced in a study of neoadjuvant anti-PD-1 for oral cavity cancer. As to time point: after neoadjuvant nivolumab, at surgical resection. TCRdb keeps only in-frame clones here, not all; method: immunoSEQ multiplex PCR. This sample has tens of thousands of clones; 45% occur once, and the top ten carry roughly 37%. This specimen was tumor tissue, taken after nivolumab (anti-PD-1) treatment. Receptors were obtained from a person between 40 and 85 years old with oral cavity squamous cell carcinoma.

The chain combines TRBV19 with TRBJ1-5, with a weak D call TRBD1 (5 bases). CDR3 length equals 14 residues. Trimming left V 5 bases short and J 1 base short, with 9 bases between. Germline V gene lookup returns CDR1 LNHDA and CDR2 SQIVND (reference sequence). Here the CDR3 reads CASSSWTSNQPQHF. The CDR3 DNA sequence: TGTGCCAGTAGTTCATGGACAAGCAATCAGCCCCAGCATTTT.

This clone has only a few counts. The chain employs TRBV29-1 and TRBJ2-1; 10 bases are a match to TRBD1. Germline V gives CDR1 SQVTM, CDR2 ANQGSEA. The CDR3 is 14 residues long. J lost 8 bases, V lost 5 bases, and 9 bases had no gene match. The DNA of the CDR3 is TGCAGCGTTACCCGACAGGGGGCTTGGGATGAGCAGTTCTTC. Encoded protein: CSVTRQGAWDEQFF.

This clone was picked up a small number of times. The V call is TRBV27, the J call TRBJ2-2; D not certain. The V gene lost 4 bases and the J gene lost 0 bases, with 3 bases spanning the gap. The CDR3 is made up of 13 amino acids. The germline V gene has CDR1 MNHEY and CDR2 SMNVEV (reference sequence). DNA of the CDR3: TGTGCCAGCAGTTCCTCGAACACCGGGGAGCTGTTTTTT. Encoded protein: CASSSSNTGELFF.

Here the CDR3 reads CASSPGSSGEQYF. The DNA of the CDR3 is TGTGCCAGCTCACCAGGATCCAGCGGTGAGCAGTACTTC. The gene calls are TRBV18 and TRBJ2-7; D might be TRBD2 (5 bases). The V and J ends lost 2 bases and 7 bases respectively, with 12 bases between them. The CDR3 is 13 amino acids. Germline V gene sequence: CDR1 KGHSH, CDR2 LQKENI.

The genes are TRBV29-1 and TRBJ2-1; 12 nucleotides align to TRBD1. Germline V gene sequence: CDR1 SQVTM, CDR2 ANQGSEA. V shed 7 bases and J 4 bases; nucleotides not matched to a gene: 11. The CDR3 is 16 residues long. CDR3 residues: CSGTGTGGLRYNEQFF. The DNA for the CDR3 is TGCAGCGGGACCGGGACAGGGGGCCTTAGGTACAATGAGCAGTTCTTC.

At least ten counts were recorded for this clone. The chain employs TRBV7-2 and TRBJ1-6; D call uncertain. The ends were cut back, 0 bases at V and 9 bases at J, with 6 bases in the middle. The CDR3 loop spans 13 amino acids. Germline CDR1 and CDR2: SGHTA and FQGNSA. In DNA, the CDR3 is TGTGCCAGCAGCTTAGCGATCGTTTCACCCCTCCACTTT. It codes for CASSLAIVSPLHF.

This clone is a singleton in its sample. The chain uses TRBV6-5 and TRBJ2-7, with a weak D call TRBD2 (6 bases). This CDR3 comprises 13 residues. Germline CDR1 reads MNHEY; CDR2 reads SVGAGI. V gave up 7 bases and J gave up 2 bases, with 12 bases separating them. The CDR3 is CASKEGVAYEQYF. The CDR3 region has the DNA TGTGCCAGCAAGGAGGGAGTCGCCTACGAGCAGTACTTC.

The V gene is TRBV9, the J gene TRBJ2-5; 12 bases agree with TRBD1. The J segment lost 1 base and the V segment lost 5 bases, leaving 3 bases of the junction unmatched. Germline CDR1 and CDR2: SGDLS and YYNGEE. The CDR3 runs 15 residues. This CDR3 is CASSRGQGAQETQYF. In DNA, the CDR3 is TGTGCCAGCAGTCGGGGACAGGGGGCCCAAGAGACCCAGTACTTC.

The chain recombines TRBV10-3 with TRBJ1-2; D gene uncertain. The germline V gene has CDR1 ENHRY and CDR2 SYGVKD. This CDR3 contains 14 residues. Between the trimmed V and J ends, which lost 4 bases and 1 base, there was a span of 10 bases. CDR3 in amino acids: CAISVRTDNYGYTF. Here the CDR3 DNA reads TGTGCCATCAGTGTACGGACGGATAACTATGGCTACACCTTC.

This clone was picked up a small number of times. This sequence joins TRBV5-5 and TRBJ2-3; a possible D gene is TRBD2 (6 bases). This CDR3 region has 16 residues. With 0 bases removed from V and 5 bases from J, the gap between germline ends came to 16 bases. CDR1 is SGHKS and CDR2 is YYEKEE in the germline V gene (reference sequence). In nucleotides, the CDR3 is TGTGCCAGCAGCTTGGCGGGCGGGAAACCCGGAGATACGCAGTATTTT. As protein: CASSLAGGKPGDTQYF. Full variable domain (rest looked up from reference TRBV5-5 and TRBJ2-3): DAGVTQSPTHLIKTRGQQVTLRCSPISGHKSVSWYQQVLGQGPQFIFQYYEKEERGRGNFPDRFSARQFPNYSSELNVNALLLGDSALYLCASSLAGGKPGDTQYFGPGTRLTVL.

The chain carries TRBV27 and TRBJ2-3; 9 nucleotides match TRBD1. The CDR3 length is 16 residues. The V segment lost 7 bases and the J segment 0 bases; nucleotides outside the gene matches: 8. CDR1 is MNHEY and CDR2 is SMNVEV in the germline V gene (reference sequence). The CDR3 bases are TGTGCCAGCAAACAGGGGGCCAGACAAAGCACAGATACGCAGTATTTT. As protein: CASKQGARQSTDTQYF.

V and J are TRBV19 and TRBJ2-5, with no clear D. Germline CDR1 LNHDA, CDR2 SQIVND (reference sequence). The V end lost 1 base, the J end lost 9 bases, and 15 bases lay between the germline ends. CDR3 length equals 14 residues. CDR3 region: CASSIAGRASPQYF. CDR3 in DNA: TGTGCCAGTAGTATAGCTGGTCGGGCGAGTCCCCAGTACTTC.

The V call is TRBV5-6, the J call TRBJ2-7, with D tentatively TRBD1 (6 bases). V shed 4 bases and J shed 2 bases, with 10 bases lying between them. The germline V gene encodes CDR1 SGHDT and CDR2 YYEEEE. The CDR3 is 13 amino acids. CDR3 nucleotide sequence: TGTGCCAGCAGCCCAGGACAGACCTACGAGCAGTACTTC. This translates into CASSPGQTYEQYF.

This rearrangement joins TRBV7-2 to TRBJ1-5, with D possibly matching TRBD1 (6 bases). The length of the CDR3 is 17 residues. Trimming shortened V by 1 base and J by 0 bases, and 13 bases separated the two germline ends. Germline values: CDR1 SGHTA, CDR2 FQGNSA. CDR3 bases: TGTGCCAGCAGCTTAGACTGGGGGGGCGCTAGCAATCAGCCCCAGCATTTT. Translation: CASSLDWGGASNQPQHF.

This clone is labeled as medium-sized (0.01 to 0.1%). This chain uses TRBV7-2 with TRBJ1-5; D unresolved. V was shortened by 3 bases and J by 1 base, with 10 bases between the two germline ends. The CDR3 spans 15 residues. Germline CDR1 and CDR2: SGHTA and FQGNSA. CDR3 in DNA: TGTGCCAGCAGCTTGGGTTTTGTGAGCAATCAGCCCCAGCATTTT. Its protein product is CASSLGFVSNQPQHF.

The chain has TRBV9 and TRBJ2-7; D tentatively reads TRBD1 or TRBD2 (6 bases each). Trimming removed 2 bases from V and 3 bases from J, with 15 bases in between. The CDR3 spans 15 residues. The germline V gene encodes CDR1 SGDLS and CDR2 YYNGEE. CDR3 loop: CASSVMGGVGYEQYF. The DNA of the CDR3 is TGTGCCAGCAGCGTCATGGGGGGCGTAGGCTACGAGCAGTACTTC.

V usage is TRBV5-8 and J usage is TRBJ2-5; 8 positions agree with TRBD1. CDR1 and CDR2 (germline): SGHTS, YDEGEE. The CDR3 totals 13 residues. The V gene end was trimmed by 10 bases and the J gene end by 0 bases; junction bases not matched to a gene: 5. In DNA, the CDR3 is TGTGCCGCGGGACAGGAGTACCAAGAGACCCAGTACTTC. The encoded protein is CAAGQEYQETQYF.

This clone has a handful of counts. The rearrangement uses TRBV18 and TRBJ2-2; TRBD2 is a possible D gene (7 bases). This CDR3 has 19 residues. Germline-derived CDR1 and CDR2 are KGHSH and LQKENI. Trimming took off 0 bases at V and 1 base at J, with 18 bases between the two ends. In DNA form, the CDR3 reads TGTGCCAGCTCACCACCGAGGGGGGGGCGCAGCAGGAACACCGGGGAGCTGTTTTTT. Protein: CASSPPRGGRSRNTGELFF.

The chain has TRBV7-2 and TRBJ2-4; 7 nucleotides line up with TRBD2. The CDR3 runs to 15 residues. The trim removed 5 bases at V and 3 bases at J, leaving 7 bases unmatched. CDR1 and CDR2 from the germline V gene are SGHTA and FQGNSA. CDR3 bases: TGTGCCAGCAGCAAGGGCGGGGGAAGCAAAAACATTCAGTACTTC. It specifies CASSKGGGSKNIQYF.

There are a few counts of this clone. The chain recombines TRBV5-8 with TRBJ1-5; D ambiguous. Germline V CDR1 and CDR2: SGHTS, YDEGEE. The CDR3 has 12 amino acids. Trimming pared 1 base from V and 7 bases from J, leaving 6 bases between. The CDR3 region has the DNA TGTGCCAGCAGCTTGCTCGGGCAGCCCCAGCATTTT. It codes for CASSLLGQPQHF.

The genes are TRBV6-5 and TRBJ2-1, with TRBD2 identical over 13 bases. The V gene's germline CDR1 is MNHEY and CDR2 SVGAGI. V lost 6 bases and J lost 10; bases outside the gene matches: 6. This CDR3 is 14 amino acids long. CDR3 amino acids: CASSSGLAGREQFF. The CDR3, as DNA: TGTGCCAGCAGCTCGGGACTAGCGGGGCGGGAGCAGTTCTTC.

This sequence joins TRBV5-4 and TRBJ1-2; TRBD1 matches 7 bases. The CDR3 has 15 amino acids. The V gene end was trimmed by 4 bases and the J gene end by 4 bases; junction bases not matched to a gene: 10. CDR1 SGHNT and CDR2 YYREEE come from the germline V gene (reference sequence). CDR3 loop: CASSAGPTGAYGYTF. The CDR3 DNA follows: TGTGCCAGCAGCGCGGGACCCACAGGGGCCTATGGCTACACCTTC.

The chain recombines TRBV4-3 with TRBJ1-1, with TRBD1 identical over 7 bases. There are 17 residues in the CDR3. Germline assignment: CDR1 LGHNA and CDR2 YSLEER. V shed 4 bases, J shed 0 bases, and the junction held 11 bases outside the gene matches. The CDR3 DNA follows: TGCGCCAGCAGCCGTTTAGCTTCCGGGACAGTGAACACTGAAGCTTTCTTT. The encoded protein is CASSRLASGTVNTEAFF.

This clone occurred a few times. V gene TRBV6-1 combines with J gene TRBJ1-5; D call uncertain. Trimming shortened V by 1 base and J by 6 bases, and 10 bases separated the two germline ends. The CDR3 totals 14 residues. Germline CDR1 reads MNHNS; CDR2 reads SASEGT. This CDR3 is CASSEEGKGQPQHF. CDR3 coding DNA: TGTGCCAGCAGTGAAGAGGGAAAGGGTCAGCCCCAGCATTTT.

This sequence joins TRBV11-3 and TRBJ1-6; D unresolved. CDR3 length: 17 residues. V gave up 8 bases and J gave up 7 bases, with 24 bases separating them. Per the germline V gene, CDR1 is SGHNT and CDR2 is YENEEA. This CDR3 reads CASRIRGRPVKNSPLHF. In DNA, the CDR3 is TGTGCCAGCCGCATCAGAGGTAGGCCAGTAAAAAATTCACCCCTCCACTTT.